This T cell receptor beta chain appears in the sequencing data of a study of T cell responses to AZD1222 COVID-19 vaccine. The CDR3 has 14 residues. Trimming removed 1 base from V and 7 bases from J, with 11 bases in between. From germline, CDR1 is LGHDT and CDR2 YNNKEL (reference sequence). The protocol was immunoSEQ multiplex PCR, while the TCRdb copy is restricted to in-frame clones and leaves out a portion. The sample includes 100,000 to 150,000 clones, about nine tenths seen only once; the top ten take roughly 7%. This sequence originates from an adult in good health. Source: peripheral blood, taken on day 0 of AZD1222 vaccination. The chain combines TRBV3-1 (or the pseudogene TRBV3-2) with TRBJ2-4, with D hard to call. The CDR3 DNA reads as TGTGCCAGCAGCCAAGGTGGCCTCGAGAACATTCAGTACTTC. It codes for CASSQGGLENIQYF.